This section outlines one TCR beta chain sequence together with its context. These data come from a study of TIL therapy for anti-PD-1-resistant metastatic lung cancer. Across the whole study: Median tumor mutation burden was approximately 1.5 mutations per megabase.

The libraries were made with immunoSEQ v3. The repertoire was sequenced with immunoSEQ multiplex PCR; TCRdb's copy has only in-frame clones and lacks some. The sample has roughly 54,000 clones, more than 75% seen once. Time point in this sample: pre-treatment sample, taken before nivolumab and TIL therapy. In germline, CDR1 is SGHAT, CDR2 FQNNGV. The CDR3 is 17 amino acids. The trim removed 0 bases at V and 2 bases at J, leaving 10 bases unmatched. This rearrangement joins TRBV11-2 to TRBJ2-7, with TRBD1 matching over 7 bases. The sequences come from blood, collected at baseline. The TCR was taken from a person aged 25 to 85 with non-small cell lung cancer. Here the CDR3 reads CASSLDTQPGGAYEQYF. The CDR3 DNA follows: TGTGCCAGCAGCTTAGATACGCAGCCAGGGGGAGCCTACGAGCAGTACTTC.